This note documents a single TCR beta chain sequence. It lacks a known antigen. Base-call qualities are not available, and no considerably larger clone is one nucleotide away. The data belong to a study of a mutant IDH1 vaccine in newly diagnosed glioma (dated by TCRdb to about 2021). Background on the whole study: Eight vaccinations were administered to patients in weeks 1, 3, 5, 7, 11, 15, 19 and 23, corresponding to visits V03 through V10. Vaccination began 4-6 weeks after radiotherapy alone, or alongside temozolomide cycles in the chemotherapy-containing groups. Peripheral blood was collected at six visits: V03 (baseline), V05, V07, V10, V12 and V13. Of the approximately 30 treated patients, around 62% were male and roughly 40% were female, and a mean age of roughly 41 years was recorded. Longitudinal TCRB deep sequencing was done for 25 treated patients, wherever samples were available for exploratory analyses. Prior to enrollment, standard therapy consisting of radiotherapy alone, temozolomide alone, or radiochemotherapy with temozolomide had been administered to patients, with the combination being received by most patients. Broad study findings and their caveats: Pseudoprogression appeared unrelated to alterations in the top peripheral T cell clonotypes detected by TCRB sequencing. Vaccine-induced immune responses across multiple MHC alleles were detected in over 80% of patients. It was noted by the authors that analyses of patient blood samples could not be reproduced owing to sample limitations. PBMC samples for TCRB deep sequencing were selected based on availability.

From its cysteine to its phenylalanine, the CDR3 spans 15 amino acids. Solely the CDR3 DNA is kept, with 45 bases framed from the first base. Between the V and J ends, shortened by 5 bases and 5 bases respectively, the junction contains 17 bases. According to the germline V gene, CDR1 reads SGHAT and CDR2 reads FQNNGV. The time point label corresponds to: week 5, during vaccination. A 20-mer mutant IDH1 peptide at 300 micrograms in Montanide made up each vaccine dose, which was injected subcutaneously together with topical imiquimod. Newly diagnosed WHO grade 3 or 4 IDH1-mutant astrocytomas showing loss of nuclear ATRX were present in the donors. The samples were drawn from NOA16, a multicentre, single-arm, open-label phase I trial in Germany that tested a mutant IDH1 peptide vaccine in humans for the first time. The DNeasy Blood and Tissue Kit was used to extract genomic DNA from EDTA blood for TCRB sequencing.

The method was the immunoSEQ multiplex PCR assay. Following the manufacturer's protocol, the hsTCRB Kit was used to amplify rearranged TCR beta chain sequences. Sequencing of TCRB libraries was carried out on an Illumina MiSeq. Per the original workflow: The kit vendor's proprietary platform handled demultiplexing, trimming and gene mapping. The table was pulled from immuneACCESS by TCRdb, which kept in-frame rearrangements only. Such tables lose some clones; where checked, under half of the loss comes from unresolved V genes, and the rest has no known cause. That table supplies the V and J calls and clone size; D and trimming were determined from the DNA. In all, the sample holds about 40,000 clones, and approximately 89% of those were seen once. 2% to 3% of the sample rests with the top ten.

The receptor was isolated from a man between 50 and 59 years old with glioma. Sequencing was performed on PBMCs, taken from a glioma patient whose treatment included an IDH1 peptide vaccine. Recombination linked TRBV11-2 to TRBJ2-3; TRBD2 might be the D gene, on 6 matching bases. In nucleotide form, the sequence is TGTGCCAGCAGCAACCGGAGGGCCTCGGGAGATACGCAGTATTTT. This codes for CASSNRRASGDTQYF.